This TCR beta chain emerged from a study of T-cell memory formation after mild COVID-19. Study-level information: TCR clusters were largely donor specific.

V gave up 6 bases and J gave up 10 bases, with 16 bases separating them. The V gene's germline CDR1 is MDHEN and CDR2 SYDVKM. This CDR3 is 14 amino acids long. TCRdb reprocessed the 5' RACE reads via MiXCR and lists one record per CDR3 protein. This table holds roughly 250,000 distinct CDR3 sequences, about 15% found once. This clonotype was sampled from a man in his late teens or twenties who had mild COVID-19 (a few samples of this study predate the infection). Cell type and time point are not known. The sequenced material came from PBMCs or a T cell subset sorted from them (not recorded which). The V and J genes are TRBV28 and TRBJ1-6; no definite D call. This CDR3 reads CASRTGGEWSPLHF. The CDR3 DNA reads TGTGCCAGCAGAACCGGTGGGGAATGGTCACCCCTCCACTTT.